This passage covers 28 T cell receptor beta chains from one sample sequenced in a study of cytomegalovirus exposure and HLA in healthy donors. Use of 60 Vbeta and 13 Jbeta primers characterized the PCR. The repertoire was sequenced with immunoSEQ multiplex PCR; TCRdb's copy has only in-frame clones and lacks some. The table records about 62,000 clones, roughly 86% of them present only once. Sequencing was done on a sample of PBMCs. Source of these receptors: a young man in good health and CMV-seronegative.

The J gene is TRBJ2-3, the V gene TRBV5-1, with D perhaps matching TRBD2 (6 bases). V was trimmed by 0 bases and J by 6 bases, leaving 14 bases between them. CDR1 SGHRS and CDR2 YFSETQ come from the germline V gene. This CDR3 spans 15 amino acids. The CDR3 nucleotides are TGCGCCAGCAGCTTGGACGGGGGAATAGGGGATACGCAGTATTTT. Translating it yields CASSLDGGIGDTQYF. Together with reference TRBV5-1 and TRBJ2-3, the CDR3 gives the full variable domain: KAGVTQTPRYLIKTRGQQVTLSCSPISGHRSVSWYQQTPGQGLQFLFEYFSETQRNKGNFPGRFSGRQFSNSRSEMNVSTLELGDSALYLCASSLDGGIGDTQYFGPGTRLTVL.

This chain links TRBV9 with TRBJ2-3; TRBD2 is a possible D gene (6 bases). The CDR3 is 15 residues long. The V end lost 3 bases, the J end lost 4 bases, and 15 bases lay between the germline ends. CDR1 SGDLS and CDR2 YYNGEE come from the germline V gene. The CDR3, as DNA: TGTGCCAGCAGCGCGTTTGGGGACTTCGCAGATACGCAGTATTTT. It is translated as CASSAFGDFADTQYF.

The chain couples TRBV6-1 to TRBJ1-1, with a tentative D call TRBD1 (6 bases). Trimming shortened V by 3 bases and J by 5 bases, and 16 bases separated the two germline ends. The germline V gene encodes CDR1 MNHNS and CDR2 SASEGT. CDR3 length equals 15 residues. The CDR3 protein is CASSDPQGLWTEAFF. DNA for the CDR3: TGTGCCAGCAGTGACCCCCAGGGGTTATGGACTGAAGCTTTCTTT.

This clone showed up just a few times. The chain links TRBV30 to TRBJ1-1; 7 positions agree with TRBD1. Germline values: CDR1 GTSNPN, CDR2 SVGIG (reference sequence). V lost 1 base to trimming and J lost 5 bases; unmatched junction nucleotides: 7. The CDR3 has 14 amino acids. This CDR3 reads CAWSGQGSGTEAFF. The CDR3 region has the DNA TGTGCCTGGAGTGGACAGGGATCGGGAACTGAAGCTTTCTTT.

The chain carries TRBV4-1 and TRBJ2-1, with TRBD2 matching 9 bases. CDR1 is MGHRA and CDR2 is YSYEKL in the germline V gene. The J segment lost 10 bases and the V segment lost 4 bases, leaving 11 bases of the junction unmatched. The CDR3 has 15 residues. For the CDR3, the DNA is TGCGCCAGCAGCCCTCGACTAGCGGAGGGGCGGGAGCAGTTCTTC. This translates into CASSPRLAEGREQFF.

CDR3 residues: CASSGEGTEAFF. The CDR3, as DNA: TGTGCCAGCAGCGGTGAGGGCACTGAAGCTTTCTTT. The chain is built from TRBV9 and TRBJ1-1; D remains unclear. The CDR3 covers 12 residues. The V end lost 3 bases, the J end lost 4 bases, and 7 bases lay between the germline ends. The germline V gene has CDR1 SGDLS and CDR2 YYNGEE.

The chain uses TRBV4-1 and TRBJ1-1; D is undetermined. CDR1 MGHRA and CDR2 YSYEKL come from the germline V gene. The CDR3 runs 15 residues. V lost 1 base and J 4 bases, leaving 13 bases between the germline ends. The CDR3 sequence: CASSQVPVKSTEAFF. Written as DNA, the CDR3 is TGCGCCAGCAGCCAAGTACCAGTGAAAAGCACTGAAGCTTTCTTT.

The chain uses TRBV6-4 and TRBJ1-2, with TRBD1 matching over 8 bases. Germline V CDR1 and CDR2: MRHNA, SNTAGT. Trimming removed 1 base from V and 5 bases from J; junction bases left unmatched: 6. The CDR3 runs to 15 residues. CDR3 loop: CASSDYPGGGYGYTF. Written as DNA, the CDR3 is TGTGCCAGCAGTGACTACCCAGGGGGCGGGTATGGCTACACCTTC.

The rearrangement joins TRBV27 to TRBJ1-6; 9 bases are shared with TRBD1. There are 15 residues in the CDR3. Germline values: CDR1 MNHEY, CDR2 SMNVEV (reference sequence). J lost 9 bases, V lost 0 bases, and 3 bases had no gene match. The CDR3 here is CASSLSTTGGSPLHF. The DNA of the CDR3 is TGTGCCAGCAGTTTATCGACGACAGGGGGTTCACCCCTCCACTTT.

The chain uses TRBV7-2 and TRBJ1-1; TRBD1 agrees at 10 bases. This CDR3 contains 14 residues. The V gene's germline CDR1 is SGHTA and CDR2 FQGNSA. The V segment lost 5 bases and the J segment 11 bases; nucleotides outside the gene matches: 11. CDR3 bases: TGTGCCAGCAGCCAGGGGGTCGACAGGGGGCTGGCTTTCTTT. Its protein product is CASSQGVDRGLAFF.

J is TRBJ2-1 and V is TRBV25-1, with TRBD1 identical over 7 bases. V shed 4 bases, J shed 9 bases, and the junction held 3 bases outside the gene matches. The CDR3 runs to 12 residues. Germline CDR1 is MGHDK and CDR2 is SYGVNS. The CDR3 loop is CASSGYRGEQFF. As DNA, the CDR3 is TGTGCCAGCAGTGGGTACAGGGGTGAGCAGTTCTTC.

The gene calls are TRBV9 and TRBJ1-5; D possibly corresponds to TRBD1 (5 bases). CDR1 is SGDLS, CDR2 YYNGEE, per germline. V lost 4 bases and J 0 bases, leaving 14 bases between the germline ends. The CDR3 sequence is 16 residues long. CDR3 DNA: TGTGCCAGCAGCCCACACCCGACAGATAGCAATCAGCCCCAGCATTTT. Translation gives CASSPHPTDSNQPQHF.

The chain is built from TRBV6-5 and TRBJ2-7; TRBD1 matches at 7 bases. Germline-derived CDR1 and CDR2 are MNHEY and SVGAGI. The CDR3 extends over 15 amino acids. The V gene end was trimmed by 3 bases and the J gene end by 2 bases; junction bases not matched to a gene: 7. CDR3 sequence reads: CASSYRPGQTYEQYF. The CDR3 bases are TGTGCCAGCAGTTATCGACCGGGACAGACCTACGAGCAGTACTTC.

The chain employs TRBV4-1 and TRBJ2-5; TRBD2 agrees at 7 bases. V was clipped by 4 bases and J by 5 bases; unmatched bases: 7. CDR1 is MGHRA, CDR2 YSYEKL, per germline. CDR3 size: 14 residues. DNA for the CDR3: TGCGCCAGCAGCCCAGGACTAGTGAGGGAGACCCAGTACTTC. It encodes CASSPGLVRETQYF.

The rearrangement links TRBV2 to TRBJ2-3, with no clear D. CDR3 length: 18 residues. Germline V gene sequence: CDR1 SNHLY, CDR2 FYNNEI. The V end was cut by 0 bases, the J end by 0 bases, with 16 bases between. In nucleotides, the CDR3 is TGTGCCAGCAGTGAAGCGCCCAGGTTGGTTGCTAGCACAGATACGCAGTATTTT. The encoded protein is CASSEAPRLVASTDTQYF.

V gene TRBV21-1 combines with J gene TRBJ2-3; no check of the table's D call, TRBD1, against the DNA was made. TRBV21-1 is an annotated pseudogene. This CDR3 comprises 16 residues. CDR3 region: CASSKDETGGTDTQYF. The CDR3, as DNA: TGTGCCAGCAGCAAAGACGAGACAGGGGGCACAGATACGCAGTATTTT.

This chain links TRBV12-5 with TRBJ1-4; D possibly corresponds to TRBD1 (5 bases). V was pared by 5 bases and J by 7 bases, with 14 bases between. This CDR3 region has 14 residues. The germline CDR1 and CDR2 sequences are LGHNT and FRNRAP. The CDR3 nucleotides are TGTGCTAGTGGTGACGCCGCGGGGCTTGAAAAACTGTTTTTT. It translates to CASGDAAGLEKLFF.

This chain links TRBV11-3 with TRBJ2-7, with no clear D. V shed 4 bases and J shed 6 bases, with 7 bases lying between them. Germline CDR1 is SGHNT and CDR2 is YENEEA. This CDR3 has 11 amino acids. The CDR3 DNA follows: TGTGCCAGCAGCTCAGTTCGCGAGCAGTACTTC. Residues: CASSSVREQYF.

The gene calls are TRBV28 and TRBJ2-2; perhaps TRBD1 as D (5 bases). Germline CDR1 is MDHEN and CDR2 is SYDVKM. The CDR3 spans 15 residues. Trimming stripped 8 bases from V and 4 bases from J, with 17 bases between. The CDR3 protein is CASGPQGSSTGELFF. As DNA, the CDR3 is TGTGCCAGCGGCCCCCAGGGATCGAGCACCGGGGAGCTGTTTTTT.

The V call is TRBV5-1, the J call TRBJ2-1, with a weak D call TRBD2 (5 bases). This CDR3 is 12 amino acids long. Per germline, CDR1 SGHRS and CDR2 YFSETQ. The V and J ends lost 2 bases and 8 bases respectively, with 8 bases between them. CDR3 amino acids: CASSFSRDEQFF. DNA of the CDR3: TGCGCCAGCAGCTTTTCGAGGGATGAGCAGTTCTTC.

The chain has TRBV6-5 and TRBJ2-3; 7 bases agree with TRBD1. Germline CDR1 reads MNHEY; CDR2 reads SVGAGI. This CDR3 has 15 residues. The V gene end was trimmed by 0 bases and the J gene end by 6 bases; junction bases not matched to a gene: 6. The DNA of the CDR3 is TGTGCCAGCAGTTACTCCCGACAGGGCTCGGATACGCAGTATTTT. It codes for CASSYSRQGSDTQYF.

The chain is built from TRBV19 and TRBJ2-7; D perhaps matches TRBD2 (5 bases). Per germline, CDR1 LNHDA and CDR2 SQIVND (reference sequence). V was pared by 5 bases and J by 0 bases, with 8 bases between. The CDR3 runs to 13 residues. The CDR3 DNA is TGTGCCAGTAGTCCCGGGATCTCCTACGAGCAGTACTTC. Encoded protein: CASSPGISYEQYF.

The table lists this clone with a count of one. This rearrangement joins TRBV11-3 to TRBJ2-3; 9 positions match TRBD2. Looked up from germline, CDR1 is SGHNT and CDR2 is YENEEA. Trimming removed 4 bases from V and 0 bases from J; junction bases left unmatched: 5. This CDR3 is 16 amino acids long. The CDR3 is CASSSGLAISTDTQYF. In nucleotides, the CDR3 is TGTGCCAGCAGCTCGGGACTAGCAATCAGCACAGATACGCAGTATTTT.

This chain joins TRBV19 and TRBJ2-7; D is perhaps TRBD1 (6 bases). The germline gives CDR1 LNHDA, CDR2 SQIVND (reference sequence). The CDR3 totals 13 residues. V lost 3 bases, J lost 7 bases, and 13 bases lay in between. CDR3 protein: CASSIYRAEEQYF. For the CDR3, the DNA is TGTGCCAGTAGTATTTACAGGGCCGAGGAGCAGTACTTC.

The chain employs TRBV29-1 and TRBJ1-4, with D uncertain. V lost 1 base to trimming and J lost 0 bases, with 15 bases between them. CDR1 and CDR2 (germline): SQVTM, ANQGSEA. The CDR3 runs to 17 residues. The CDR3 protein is CSVEVWEPAATNEKLFF. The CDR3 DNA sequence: TGCAGCGTTGAAGTTTGGGAGCCCGCTGCAACTAATGAAAAACTGTTTTTT. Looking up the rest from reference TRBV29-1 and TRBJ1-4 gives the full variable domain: SAVISQKPSRDICQRGTSLTIQCQVDSQVTMMFWYRQQPGQSLTLIATANQGSEATYESGFVIDKFPISRPNLTFSTLTVSNMSPEDSSIYLCSVEVWEPAATNEKLFFGSGTQLSVL.

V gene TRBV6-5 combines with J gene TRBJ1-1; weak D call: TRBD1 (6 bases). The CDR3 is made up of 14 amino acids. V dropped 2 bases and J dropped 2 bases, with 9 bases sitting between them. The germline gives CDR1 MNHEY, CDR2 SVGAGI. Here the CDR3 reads CASSYRTVNTEAFF. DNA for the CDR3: TGTGCCAGCAGTTACCGGACAGTTAACACTGAAGCTTTCTTT.

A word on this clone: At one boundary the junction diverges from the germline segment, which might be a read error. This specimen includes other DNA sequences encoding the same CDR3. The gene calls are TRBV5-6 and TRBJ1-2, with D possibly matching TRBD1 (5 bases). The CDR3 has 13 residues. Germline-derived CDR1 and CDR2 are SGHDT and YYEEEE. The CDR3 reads CASSLTDNYGYTF. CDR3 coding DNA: TGTGCCAGTAGCTTGACAGACAACTATGGCTACACCTTC.

In DNA form, the CDR3 reads TGTGCCAGCAGACAGGGGGAGGACACTGAAGCTTTCTTT. Residues: CASRQGEDTEAFF. The chain employs TRBV2 and TRBJ1-1; 8 nucleotides align to TRBD1. Germline V gives CDR1 SNHLY, CDR2 FYNNEI. The CDR3 consists of 13 residues. The V segment lost 6 bases and the J segment 3 bases; nucleotides outside the gene matches: 3.